Shown below are 7 T cell receptor beta chains from a single sample sequenced in a study of shared clonotypes between healthy human individuals. Sequenced by immunoSEQ multiplex PCR; TCRdb stores in-frame clones only, minus some. The sample gives roughly 700,000 clones, roughly 70% of which show up once; 1.5% to 2% is in the top ten. Sequencing was done on a sample of memory CD4+ T cells sorted from blood. This sample's subset: CD45RA-negative fraction. These receptor sequences come from a woman aged 25-40 years in good health.

This clone was detected a few times. The chain's CDR3 is CASSVVQVAGEVGKNIQYF. The CDR3 DNA sequence: TGTGCCAGCAGCGTAGTTCAGGTAGCGGGAGAGGTAGGCAAAAACATTCAGTACTTC. The V and J genes are TRBV9 and TRBJ2-4; 9 nucleotides line up with TRBD2. Germline lookup yields CDR1 SGDLS and CDR2 YYNGEE. The CDR3 contains 19 residues. After removal of 0 bases from V and 3 bases from J, the junction contained 13 bases not matched to a gene.

V usage is TRBV25-1 and J usage is TRBJ1-2, with D maybe TRBD1 (5 bases). V lost 3 bases and J lost 4, with 12 bases in between. CDR1 and CDR2 (germline): MGHDK, SYGVNS. This CDR3 has 14 residues. This chain's CDR3 is CASSDSRGGYGYTF. The CDR3 DNA reads TGTGCCAGCAGTGACAGTAGGGGAGGCTATGGCTACACCTTC.

V usage is TRBV11-2 and J usage is TRBJ2-7; D is perhaps TRBD1 or TRBD2 (5 bases each). This CDR3 region has 15 residues. Germline V CDR1 and CDR2: SGHAT, FQNNGV. Trimming left V 7 bases short and J 2 bases short, with 18 bases between. CDR3 amino acids: CASKLGPSSPYEQYF. The DNA for the CDR3 is TGTGCCAGCAAACTGGGACCCTCTAGCCCCTACGAGCAGTACTTC.

This chain joins TRBV18 and TRBJ1-1; D possibly corresponds to TRBD1 (5 bases). V was clipped by 3 bases and J by 11 bases, with 16 bases between them. Germline lookup yields CDR1 KGHSH and CDR2 LQKENI. This CDR3 contains 13 residues. The chain's CDR3 is CASSPRGEGVAFF. In DNA, the CDR3 is TGTGCCAGCTCACCCCGGGGGGAAGGGGTCGCTTTCTTT.

This clone has only a few counts. This sequence joins TRBV28 and TRBJ2-1; D may be TRBD2 (6 bases). CDR1 is MDHEN and CDR2 is SYDVKM in the germline V gene. The length of the CDR3 is 16 residues. V was pared by 6 bases and J by 9 bases, with 24 bases between. The CDR3 here is CASRDPLAVIQSEQFF. CDR3 coding DNA: TGTGCCAGCAGGGACCCTTTAGCGGTTATACAAAGTGAGCAGTTCTTC.

The chain combines TRBV2 with TRBJ1-3; 7 bases are a match to TRBD1. The junction had 13 bases not matched to a gene; V was cut back by 9 bases and J by 8 bases. The germline V gene has CDR1 SNHLY and CDR2 FYNNEI. The CDR3 is made up of 14 amino acids. Here the CDR3 DNA reads TGTGCCAGTACCAAAGGACAGGCCCTCCACACCATATATTTT. Amino acids: CASTKGQALHTIYF.

This clone came up a few times. The chain joins TRBV28 to TRBJ2-5; D may be TRBD2 (5 bases). CDR1 is MDHEN and CDR2 is SYDVKM in the germline V gene. This CDR3 has 15 residues. The V and J ends lost 2 bases and 10 bases respectively, with 20 bases between them. The CDR3 sequence: CASSLGSAGWAFQYF. DNA for the CDR3: TGTGCCAGCAGTTTAGGCTCGGCGGGTTGGGCCTTCCAGTACTTC.